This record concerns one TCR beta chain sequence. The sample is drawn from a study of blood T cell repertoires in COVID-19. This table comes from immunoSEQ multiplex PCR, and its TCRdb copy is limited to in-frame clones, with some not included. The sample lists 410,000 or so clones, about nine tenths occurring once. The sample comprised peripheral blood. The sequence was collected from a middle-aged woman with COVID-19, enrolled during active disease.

CDR3 residues: CASSRQDRDLNYGYTF. The CDR3 nucleotides are TGTGCCAGCAGTCGTCAGGACAGGGACTTAAACTATGGCTACACCTTC. This chain joins TRBV28 and TRBJ1-2; TRBD1 matches 8 bases. Germline loops: CDR1 MDHEN, CDR2 SYDVKM. V trimming: 5 bases; J trimming: 2 bases; junction bases outside the gene matches: 10. This CDR3 has 16 residues.